The T cell receptor (beta chain) described here comes from a study of T cell responses to AZD1222 COVID-19 vaccine. This table comes from immunoSEQ multiplex PCR, and its TCRdb copy is limited to in-frame clones, with some not included. The table has under 200,000 clones, more than 80% seen once. The CDR3 is made up of 14 amino acids. Germline V gives CDR1 SGDLS, CDR2 YYNGEE. Between the trimmed V and J ends, which lost 0 bases and 1 base, there was a span of 7 bases. Turning to this clone: The antigen is not known.

Study conclusions and caveats: Most donors were white British, females outnumbered males, and clonal diversity was possibly underestimated. Among vaccine-associated CD4 TCRs, coverage spanned spike, with dominance at 160-218 and 743-854.

The sequences come from peripheral blood, collected 28 days after the second dose of the MenACWY control vaccine. The chain joins TRBV9 to TRBJ2-5, with D possibly called TRBD1 or TRBD2 (5 bases each). This TCR derives from an adult who received the MenACWY meningococcal vaccine as a control. In nucleotides, the CDR3 is TGTGCCAGCAGCGTAGCGGGACGCCAAGAGACCCAGTACTTC. Amino acids: CASSVAGRQETQYF.